Shown below are 27 T cell receptor beta chains from a single sample sequenced in a study of blood T cell repertoires in COVID-19 (dated by TCRdb to the early 2020s). Libraries were prepared through the immunoSEQ multiplex PCR assay. Held by TCRdb, this immuneACCESS table contains in-frame sequences only and omits some clones. Under half of the omission traces to an unresolved V gene where checked; the cause of the rest is unknown. In this sample the table shows 35,000 to 45,000 clones, around 83% of which occur a single time. About 60% of the sample comes from the top ten. The sequenced sample was peripheral blood. Every receptor here comes from a man between 65 and 85 years old with acute or convalescent COVID-19.

The J gene is TRBJ1-2, the V gene TRBV29-1; D gene unclear. This CDR3 contains 12 residues. Germline V gene sequence: CDR1 SQVTM, CDR2 ANQGSEA. The V end was cut by 4 bases, the J end by 3 bases, with 9 bases between. CDR3 in DNA: TGCAGCGTTGTTGGAGGAGACTATGGCTACACCTTC. Protein product: CSVVGGDYGYTF.

This clone has just one count. The chain combines TRBV20-1 with TRBJ2-1, with D possibly being TRBD2 (6 bases). The V and J ends lost 3 bases and 6 bases respectively, with 12 bases between them. The V gene's germline CDR1 is DFQATT and CDR2 SNEGSKA (reference sequence). This CDR3 contains 13 residues. The CDR3, as DNA: TGCAGTGCTAGTCTAGCGAGATTCAATGAGCAGTTCTTC. Translation: CSASLARFNEQFF.

V usage is TRBV11-2 and J usage is TRBJ2-7, with D possibly being TRBD2 (5 bases). The CDR3 runs 14 residues. The V gene lost 5 bases and the J gene lost 3 bases, with 14 bases spanning the gap. Germline CDR1 SGHAT, CDR2 FQNNGV. This chain's CDR3 is CASSTNPAGYEQYF. The CDR3 coding sequence is TGTGCCAGCAGCACGAACCCTGCGGGCTACGAGCAGTACTTC.

V and J are TRBV18 and TRBJ1-5; D is possibly TRBD1 (6 bases). Germline CDR1 reads KGHSH; CDR2 reads LQKENI. The CDR3 contains 16 residues. Trimming took 2 bases from V and 0 from J, leaving 11 bases between them. The DNA for the CDR3 is TGTGCCAGCTCACCATACAGGGTTGATAGCAATCAGCCCCAGCATTTT. It is translated as CASSPYRVDSNQPQHF.

The chain employs TRBV2 and TRBJ1-2, with D maybe TRBD1 (5 bases). Trimming took off 5 bases at V and 0 bases at J, with 10 bases between the two ends. CDR1 SNHLY and CDR2 FYNNEI come from the germline V gene. The CDR3 sequence is 14 residues long. This CDR3 reads CASSRQLANYGYTF. In DNA form, the CDR3 reads TGTGCCAGCAGTAGACAGTTAGCTAACTATGGCTACACCTTC.

The sample holds one count of this clone. The J gene is TRBJ2-1, the V gene TRBV28; 9 nucleotides match TRBD1. Germline lookup yields CDR1 MDHEN and CDR2 SYDVKM. The CDR3 extends over 17 amino acids. V gave up 2 bases and J gave up 4 bases; unmatched junction bases: 9. DNA for the CDR3: TGTGCCAGCAGTTTAGTTACCGGGACAGGGTTTTACAATGAGCAGTTCTTC. Protein product: CASSLVTGTGFYNEQFF.

The V call is TRBV29-1, the J call TRBJ2-1; D unresolved. Germline CDR1 reads SQVTM; CDR2 reads ANQGSEA. This CDR3 has 13 residues. V lost 7 bases and J lost 0, with 10 bases in between. The CDR3 protein is CSGRTSSYNEQFF. Written as DNA, the CDR3 is TGCAGCGGTCGAACAAGCTCCTACAATGAGCAGTTCTTC.

This rearrangement joins TRBV10-3 to TRBJ1-5, with D unresolved. Per germline, CDR1 ENHRY and CDR2 SYGVKD. V was trimmed by 3 bases and J by 3 bases, leaving 6 bases between them. This CDR3 has 13 amino acids. CDR3 residues: CAISEASNQPQHF. In DNA form, the CDR3 reads TGTGCCATCAGTGAAGCGTCCAATCAGCCCCAGCATTTT.

The V call is TRBV6-2 or TRBV6-3, the J call TRBJ2-3, with a possible D match to TRBD1 (5 bases). This CDR3 comprises 15 residues. Germline V lookup: CDR1 MNHEY, CDR2 SVGEGT. Trimming removed 2 bases at V and 4 bases at J, with 13 bases between. The CDR3 DNA sequence: TGTGCCAGCAGTTACAGGGCCGCCAGGGCAGATACGCAGTATTTT. Residues: CASSYRAARADTQYF.

V gene TRBV4-2 combines with J gene TRBJ1-6; unclear D gene. V was trimmed by 1 base and J by 7 bases, leaving 5 bases between them. Germline V gene sequence: CDR1 LGHNA, CDR2 YNFKEQ. This CDR3 is built from 13 residues. CDR3 sequence: CASSQGANSPLHF. The CDR3 DNA reads as TGTGCCAGCAGCCAAGGCGCGAATTCACCCCTCCACTTT.

A few counts support this clone. The V call is TRBV5-1, the J call TRBJ2-1; a weak D match, TRBD1 (5 bases). This CDR3 has 15 residues. Germline loops: CDR1 SGHRS, CDR2 YFSETQ. Trimming removed 0 bases from V and 3 bases from J, with 10 bases in between. The CDR3 loop reads CASSLAIQGYNEQFF. For the CDR3, the DNA is TGCGCCAGCAGCTTGGCCATTCAGGGCTACAATGAGCAGTTCTTC.

This clone was seen only once. The J gene is TRBJ2-7, the V gene TRBV5-5; D unresolved. CDR3 length: 14 amino acids. Trimming stripped 4 bases from V and 2 bases from J, with 13 bases between. CDR1 and CDR2 from the germline V gene are SGHKS and YYEKEE (reference sequence). The CDR3 loop reads CASSRTGGTYEQYF. DNA for the CDR3: TGTGCCAGCAGCCGCACGGGTGGAACCTACGAGCAGTACTTC.

This CDR3 reads CASSIGRLAGINEQFF. The CDR3 DNA is TGTGCCAGTAGTATAGGCAGACTAGCGGGGATCAATGAGCAGTTCTTC. V is TRBV19 and J is TRBJ2-1; 11 bases fit TRBD2. Germline trimming cut 1 base from V and 6 bases from J; bases unmatched to any gene: 5. This CDR3 region has 16 residues. Germline V lookup: CDR1 LNHDA, CDR2 SQIVND (reference sequence).

This chain links TRBV6-5 with TRBJ2-3; 7 bases map to TRBD1. The CDR3 runs 16 residues. J lost 5 bases, V lost 0 bases, and 8 bases had no gene match. The germline gives CDR1 MNHEY, CDR2 SVGAGI. CDR3 DNA sequence: TGTGCCAGCAGTTACTCGATAGGGGGCGCGGGAGATACGCAGTATTTT. It encodes CASSYSIGGAGDTQYF.

This rearrangement joins TRBV3-1 (or the pseudogene TRBV3-2) to TRBJ2-5; perhaps TRBD2 as D (6 bases). This CDR3 contains 14 residues. The germline V and J ends were trimmed by 1 base and 4 bases, with 10 bases remaining between them. Germline loops: CDR1 LGHDT, CDR2 YNNKEL (reference sequence). CDR3 DNA: TGTGCCAGCAGCCAAGTGGGGGGTGCAGAGACCCAGTACTTC. It codes for CASSQVGGAETQYF.

This clone was seen a few times. The chain carries TRBV5-1 and TRBJ2-5, with D tentatively TRBD1 (6 bases). The CDR3 spans 15 residues. Germline assignment: CDR1 SGHRS and CDR2 YFSETQ. Trimming stripped 2 bases from V and 4 bases from J, with 15 bases between. Written as DNA, the CDR3 is TGCGCCAGCAGCTTAGCCCAGGGGCGAGGAGAGACCCAGTACTTC. Translating gives CASSLAQGRGETQYF.

CDR3 coding DNA: TGTGCCAGCAGAGGACAGGGAACAGATACGCAGTATTTT. Its translation: CASRGQGTDTQYF. The chain employs TRBV27 and TRBJ2-3, with 8 bases fitting TRBD1. The CDR3 covers 13 residues. V lost 6 bases and J lost 3; bases outside the gene matches: 2. Germline V gene lookup returns CDR1 MNHEY and CDR2 SMNVEV (reference sequence).

This chain uses TRBV5-6 with TRBJ2-3; D is perhaps TRBD2 (6 bases). V was pared by 1 base and J by 0 bases, with 15 bases between. Germline CDR1 reads SGHDT; CDR2 reads YYEEEE. This CDR3 spans 17 amino acids. For the CDR3, the DNA is TGTGCCAGCAGCTTGACTAGCCGTAGAACTAGCACAGATACGCAGTATTTT. Amino acid sequence: CASSLTSRRTSTDTQYF.

The V and J genes are TRBV19 and TRBJ1-1; no definite D call. Germline CDR1 reads LNHDA; CDR2 reads SQIVND (reference sequence). The CDR3 is 13 amino acids. The V end lost 7 bases, the J end lost 4 bases, and 13 bases lay between the germline ends. Here the CDR3 reads CASTSRGGTEAFF. As DNA, the CDR3 is TGTGCCAGTACCTCCCGGGGTGGCACTGAAGCTTTCTTT.

The chain employs TRBV7-2 and TRBJ1-2; TRBD1 agrees at 8 bases. Trimming removed 1 base from V and 7 bases from J; junction bases left unmatched: 5. CDR1 and CDR2 (germline): SGHTA, FQGNSA. This CDR3 is built from 14 residues. The CDR3, as DNA: TGTGCCAGCAGCTTAGACCCAGGGGGCGGTGGCTACACCTTC. Encoded protein: CASSLDPGGGGYTF.

CDR3 region: CASSPPGQLQETQYF. The CDR3 nucleotides are TGTGCCAGCAGCCCCCCGGGACAGCTACAAGAGACCCAGTACTTC. The rearrangement joins TRBV3-1 (or the pseudogene TRBV3-2) to TRBJ2-5, with 7 bases that match TRBD1. The CDR3 covers 15 residues. Germline assignment: CDR1 LGHDT and CDR2 YNNKEL (reference sequence). Germline trimming cut 4 bases from V and 2 bases from J; bases unmatched to any gene: 7.

The V gene is TRBV28, the J gene TRBJ2-5; D is unclear. The germline gives CDR1 MDHEN, CDR2 SYDVKM. Trimming removed 1 base from V and 5 bases from J, with 2 bases in between. This CDR3 spans 11 amino acids. The CDR3 sequence: CASSLSETQYF. CDR3 bases: TGTGCCAGCAGTTTATCGGAGACCCAGTACTTC.

The chain employs TRBV5-6 and TRBJ1-5, with D perhaps matching TRBD1 (6 bases). Germline values: CDR1 SGHDT, CDR2 YYEEEE. With 1 base removed from V and 7 bases from J, the gap between germline ends came to 15 bases. The CDR3 covers 15 residues. The CDR3: CASSLSWGHEQPQHF. CDR3 DNA: TGTGCCAGCAGCTTGTCTTGGGGGCACGAACAGCCCCAGCATTTT.

V and J are TRBV5-1 and TRBJ1-1, with D possibly TRBD1 on 6 matching bases. Germline loops: CDR1 SGHRS, CDR2 YFSETQ. This CDR3 spans 16 amino acids. The V end was cut by 0 bases, the J end by 0 bases, with 12 bases between. The CDR3 DNA sequence: TGCGCCAGCAGCTTGGCCCTGGACAGCTTGAACACTGAAGCTTTCTTT. Translating it yields CASSLALDSLNTEAFF. The complete variable domain, with remaining parts taken from reference TRBV5-1 and TRBJ1-1, reads KAGVTQTPRYLIKTRGQQVTLSCSPISGHRSVSWYQQTPGQGLQFLFEYFSETQRNKGNFPGRFSGRQFSNSRSEMNVSTLELGDSALYLCASSLALDSLNTEAFFGQGTRLTVV.

The rearrangement links TRBV9 to TRBJ2-1; no clear D gene. The CDR3 has 16 residues. Germline loops: CDR1 SGDLS, CDR2 YYNGEE. V lost 3 bases and J lost 0, with 13 bases in between. DNA for the CDR3: TGTGCCAGCAGCGCCAGCGCGACGAGCTCCTACAATGAGCAGTTCTTC. Translation: CASSASATSSYNEQFF.

V is TRBV5-1 and J is TRBJ2-3, with D possibly matching TRBD1 (5 bases). This CDR3 is 14 amino acids long. Germline V CDR1 and CDR2: SGHRS, YFSETQ. Trimming shortened V by 0 bases and J by 3 bases, and 8 bases separated the two germline ends. CDR3: CASSLATATDTQYF. Here the CDR3 DNA reads TGCGCCAGCAGCTTGGCGACAGCGACAGATACGCAGTATTTT.

The J gene is TRBJ2-7, the V gene TRBV3-1 (or the pseudogene TRBV3-2); D is unresolved. The CDR3 spans 13 residues. Germline V gene data show CDR1 as LGHDT and CDR2 as YNNKEL (reference sequence). V was trimmed by 5 bases and J by 2 bases, leaving 10 bases between them. The CDR3 reads CASSWASAYEQYF. DNA for the CDR3: TGTGCCAGCAGCTGGGCCTCTGCCTACGAGCAGTACTTC.